The sequence of this T cell receptor beta chain was determined in a study of identical twins. This CDR3 is built from 19 residues. The trim removed 4 bases at V and 1 base at J, leaving 15 bases unmatched. Germline-derived CDR1 and CDR2 are MNHNS and SASEGT. Template switching, a step in the protocol, added a universal primer site, and cDNA carried unique molecular identifiers. Each CDR3 protein gets one entry after TCRdb re-called the 5' RACE reads with MiXCR. The sample contains 1.5 million to 2 million distinct CDR3 sequences, under 35% of which appear only once. The sequencing sample was made of cord blood. The rearrangement links TRBV6-1 to TRBJ1-5; 8 bases agree with TRBD1. The TCR comes from a newborn girl in good health. The CDR3 DNA reads TGTGCCAGCAGTGGGCAGTGGGGCAGGGGGCGAGGAAGCAATCAGCCCCAGCATTTT. It codes for CASSGQWGRGRGSNQPQHF.